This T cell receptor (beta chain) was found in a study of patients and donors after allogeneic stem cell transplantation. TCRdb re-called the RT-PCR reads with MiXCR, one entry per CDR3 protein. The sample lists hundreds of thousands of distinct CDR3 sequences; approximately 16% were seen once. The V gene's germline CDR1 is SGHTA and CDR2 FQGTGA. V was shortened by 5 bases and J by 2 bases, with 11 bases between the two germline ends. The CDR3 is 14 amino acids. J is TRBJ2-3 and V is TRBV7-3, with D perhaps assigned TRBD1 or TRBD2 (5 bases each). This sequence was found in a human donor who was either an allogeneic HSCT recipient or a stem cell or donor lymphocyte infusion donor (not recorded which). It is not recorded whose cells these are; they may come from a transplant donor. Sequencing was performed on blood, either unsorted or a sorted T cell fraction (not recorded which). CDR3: CASSRSGPTDTQYF. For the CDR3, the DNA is TGTGCCAGCAGCCGCTCGGGACCCACAGATACGCAGTATTTT.